The 30 T cell receptor beta chains below were found in one sample sequenced in a study of neurological immune-mediated disorders. TCRdb reanalysed the 5' RACE reads using MiXCR and keeps one entry per CDR3 protein. Among some 60,000 distinct CDR3 sequences listed, about 4% were seen once. The material sequenced was PBMCs. The receptors stem from a woman aged 45-59 years with multiple sclerosis.

This clonotype occurred many times. The genes are TRBV9 and TRBJ1-4, with a weak D call TRBD1 (5 bases). This CDR3 is 15 amino acids long. Germline CDR1 is SGDLS and CDR2 is YYNGEE. V shed 3 bases and J shed 0 bases, with 9 bases lying between them. The CDR3 loop is CASSGGAATNEKLFF. The CDR3 coding sequence is TGTGCCAGCAGCGGAGGGGCGGCAACTAATGAAAAACTGTTTTTT. The whole variable domain, remainder taken from reference TRBV9 and TRBJ1-4, is DSGVTQTPKHLITATGQRVTLRCSPRSGDLSVYWYQQSLDQGLQFLIQYYNGEERAKGNILERFSAQQFPDLHSELNLSSLELGDSALYFCASSGGAATNEKLFFGSGTQLSVL.

This clonotype was recorded many times. The chain links TRBV20-1 to TRBJ1-5, with a weak D call TRBD1 (6 bases). The CDR3 length is 14 residues. Germline-derived CDR1 and CDR2 are DFQATT and SNEGSKA (reference sequence). This CDR3 is CSVLTGGGNQPQHF. As DNA, the CDR3 is TGCAGCGTCCTGACAGGCGGTGGCAATCAGCCCCAGCATTTT.

In its sample, this clonotype was seen a few times. The CDR3 DNA follows: TGTGCCAGCAGCCGAGACAGCTACCAAGAGACCCAGTACTTC. As protein: CASSRDSYQETQYF. The chain carries TRBV7-9 and TRBJ2-5, with a weak D call TRBD1 (5 bases). The germline CDR1 and CDR2 sequences are SEHNR and FQNEAQ (reference sequence). The CDR3 totals 14 residues. V lost 5 bases and J lost 0, with 10 bases in between. Looking up the rest from reference TRBV7-9 and TRBJ2-5 gives the full variable domain: DTGVSQNPRHKITKRGQNVTFRCDPISEHNRLYWYRQTLGQGPEFLTYFQNEAQLEKSRLLSDRFSAERPKGSFSTLEIQRTEQGDSAMYLCASSRDSYQETQYFGPGTRLLVL.

This clonotype was seen ten or more times. The chain couples TRBV6-2 or TRBV6-3 to TRBJ2-7; no clear D. Per the germline V gene, CDR1 is MNHEY and CDR2 is SVGEGT. The CDR3 is 14 amino acids. The ends were cut back, 5 bases at V and 4 bases at J, with 15 bases in the middle. As DNA, the CDR3 is TGTGCCAGCAGTCTGCGACTTAACGGGTACGAGCAGTACTTC. Its translation is CASSLRLNGYEQYF.

This clonotype has ten or more counts. The rearrangement links TRBV5-1 to TRBJ2-1, with 7 bases lining up with TRBD2. After removal of 6 bases from V and 1 base from J, the junction contained 4 bases not matched to a gene. Germline loops: CDR1 SGHRS, CDR2 YFSETQ. The CDR3 has 14 residues. The CDR3, as DNA: TGCGCCAGCACGTCTAGCGGATCCTACAATGAGCAGTTCTTC. It encodes CASTSSGSYNEQFF.

This clonotype was recorded many times. The V gene is TRBV20-1, the J gene TRBJ1-2; possibly TRBD1 for D (5 bases). Per germline, CDR1 DFQATT and CDR2 SNEGSKA (reference sequence). V gave up 0 bases and J gave up 6 bases, with 8 bases separating them. CDR3 length equals 12 residues. The CDR3 nucleotides are TGCAGTGCTAGAGATGGGGGAAATGGCTACACCTTC. Protein product: CSARDGGNGYTF.

There are many counts of this clonotype. The genes are TRBV7-2 and TRBJ2-1, with D unclear. CDR1 and CDR2 from the germline V gene are SGHTA and FQGNSA. The CDR3 spans 12 residues. Trimming pared 4 bases from V and 2 bases from J, leaving 3 bases between. The CDR3 region is CASSSPYNEQFF. The CDR3 DNA follows: TGTGCCAGCAGCTCCCCCTACAATGAGCAGTTCTTC.

There are many counts of this clonotype. The chain is built from TRBV20-1 and TRBJ2-7; D perhaps matches TRBD2 (6 bases). This CDR3 comprises 12 residues. Germline V lookup: CDR1 DFQATT, CDR2 SNEGSKA (reference sequence). V lost 0 bases to trimming and J lost 7 bases, with 10 bases between them. The CDR3 DNA sequence: TGCAGTGCTAGAGATACGGCGGGAGAGCAGTACTTC. It specifies CSARDTAGEQYF.

In its sample, this clonotype was seen many times. The chain is built from TRBV4-2 and TRBJ2-4, with D unclear. Trimming took 1 base from V and 2 from J, leaving 6 bases between them. The CDR3 covers 14 residues. Per germline, CDR1 LGHNA and CDR2 YNFKEQ. DNA for the CDR3: TGTGCCAGCAGCCAAGTAGGGTCCAAAAACATTCAGTACTTC. As protein: CASSQVGSKNIQYF.

Ten or more counts support this clonotype. The chain recombines TRBV27 with TRBJ2-2, with 8 bases fitting TRBD2. The CDR3 runs 14 residues. CDR1 and CDR2 (germline): MNHEY, SMNVEV (reference sequence). The junction had 6 bases not matched to a gene; V was cut back by 11 bases and J by 1 base. DNA of the CDR3: TGTGCCGCGCGGGGGGCGATGAACACCGGGGAGCTGTTTTTT. This codes for CAARGAMNTGELFF.

This clonotype appeared many times. V and J are TRBV7-6 and TRBJ2-6; perhaps TRBD2 as D (6 bases). The germline V and J ends were trimmed by 2 bases and 1 base, with 15 bases remaining between them. Germline V gene lookup returns CDR1 SGHVS and CDR2 FNYEAQ. The CDR3 runs 18 residues. The CDR3, as DNA: TGTGCCAGCAGCTTATATATCGGGAGTTTTTCTGGGGCCAACGTCCTGACTTTC. Translating it yields CASSLYIGSFSGANVLTF. The full variable domain, rest sourced from reference TRBV7-6 and TRBJ2-6, is GAGVSQSPRYKVTKRGQDVALRCDPISGHVSLYWYRQALGQGPEFLTYFNYEAQQDKSGLPNDRFSAERPEGSISTLTIQRTEQRDSAMYRCASSLYIGSFSGANVLTFGAGSRLTVL.

This clonotype showed up many times. V gene TRBV24-1 combines with J gene TRBJ2-5, with D unresolved. The CDR3 has 13 amino acids. V lost 3 bases and J 5 bases, leaving 9 bases between the germline ends. Per the germline V gene, CDR1 is KGHDR and CDR2 is SFDVKD. In DNA, the CDR3 is TGTGCCACCAGTGATCCATTGAGGGAGACCCAGTACTTC. Translation gives CATSDPLRETQYF.

This clonotype was recorded at least ten times. The chain couples TRBV7-7 to TRBJ2-2, with D perhaps TRBD1 (6 bases). The germline V gene has CDR1 SSHAT and CDR2 FNYEAQ (reference sequence). The CDR3 is 15 residues long. The CDR3 is CATEGARGSTGELFF. CDR3 nucleotides: TGTGCAACAGAGGGAGCCAGGGGCTCAACCGGGGAGCTGTTTTTT. The full variable domain, with the rest looked up from reference TRBV7-7 and TRBJ2-2, is GAGVSQSPRYKVTKRGQDVTLRCDPISSHATLYWYQQALGQGPEFLTYFNYEAQPDKSGLPSDRFSAERPEGSISTLTIQRTEQRDSAMYRCATEGARGSTGELFFGEGSRLTVL.

This clonotype was seen repeatedly, ten times or more. The V gene is TRBV27, the J gene TRBJ2-5; D uncertain. This CDR3 spans 13 amino acids. Germline-derived CDR1 and CDR2 are MNHEY and SMNVEV (reference sequence). Trimming stripped 0 bases from V and 2 bases from J, with 4 bases between. CDR3 amino acids: CASSLSIQETQYF. Written as DNA, the CDR3 is TGTGCCAGCAGTTTATCGATTCAAGAGACCCAGTACTTC.

For this clonotype: At one end the junction does not follow the germline gene, possibly because of a read error. This chain uses TRBV29-1 with TRBJ1-5; 8 bases agree with TRBD1. Germline assignment: CDR1 SQVTM and CDR2 ANQGSEA. CDR3 length: 15 amino acids. The CDR3 is CSVNKTGDSNQPQNF. In DNA form, the CDR3 reads TGCAGCGTCAACAAGACAGGGGATAGCAATCAGCCCCAGAATTTT.

This clonotype has ten or more counts. The rearrangement uses TRBV7-2 and TRBJ1-3; weak D call: TRBD1 (6 bases). Germline CDR1 SGHTA, CDR2 FQGNSA. The CDR3 spans 15 residues. Trimming pared 5 bases from V and 0 bases from J, leaving 11 bases between. CDR3 in DNA: TGTGCCAGCAGCCCACAGGGTATCTCTGGAAACACCATATATTTT. This sequence encodes CASSPQGISGNTIYF.

This clonotype has at least ten counts. The rearrangement joins TRBV5-1 to TRBJ1-2; the D gene is possibly TRBD1 (5 bases). V gave up 3 bases and J gave up 8 bases, with 17 bases separating them. Germline V lookup: CDR1 SGHRS, CDR2 YFSETQ. The CDR3 is 14 amino acids. The CDR3 region has the DNA TGCGCCAGCAGCTCCCAGGCCCCCCGGGACGGCTACACCTTC. Translated: CASSSQAPRDGYTF.

Note on this clonotype: An end of the junction does not agree with germline; a read error may underlie this. The chain couples TRBV7-9 to TRBJ1-5; no reliable D call. The germline V gene has CDR1 SEHNR and CDR2 FQNEAQ (reference sequence). This CDR3 has 13 residues. For the CDR3, the DNA is TGTGCCAGCAGCTTATTCGGGGATCAGCCCCAGAATTTT. Amino acids: CASSLFGDQPQNF.

This clonotype appeared many times. The chain combines TRBV5-1 with TRBJ2-1; TRBD2 might be the D (6 bases). This CDR3 comprises 15 residues. V dropped 2 bases and J dropped 2 bases, with 11 bases sitting between them. Germline loops: CDR1 SGHRS, CDR2 YFSETQ. The CDR3 nucleotides are TGCGCCAGCAGCTTAGACGGGAGCCCCTACAATGAGCAGTTCTTC. It specifies CASSLDGSPYNEQFF.

This clonotype occurred many times. The chain employs TRBV29-1 and TRBJ1-2; 9 bases are shared with TRBD1. Per the germline V gene, CDR1 is SQVTM and CDR2 is ANQGSEA. V dropped 2 bases and J dropped 3; count of bases not matched to a gene: 7. The CDR3 contains 15 residues. Here the CDR3 DNA reads TGCAGCGTTGAACCCAGCTGGACAGGGGACTATGGCTACACCTTC. This gives the protein CSVEPSWTGDYGYTF.

There are many counts of this clonotype. This chain's CDR3 is CSAIPGLEAFF. Here the CDR3 DNA reads TGCAGTGCCATTCCGGGCCTTGAAGCTTTCTTT. J is TRBJ1-1 and V is TRBV20-1; D call uncertain. Germline-derived CDR1 and CDR2 are DFQATT and SNEGSKA (reference sequence). The CDR3 has 11 residues. V shed 6 bases and J shed 7 bases, with 12 bases lying between them.

This clonotype was seen repeatedly, ten times or more. The rearrangement uses TRBV20-1 and TRBJ2-5; TRBD2 aligns across 8 bases. CDR1 is DFQATT, CDR2 SNEGSKA, per germline (reference sequence). This CDR3 comprises 15 residues. Trimming at V came to 6 bases and at J to 1 base, leaving 10 bases not matched to a gene. The CDR3 region is CSAPPATSGQETQYF. In DNA form, the CDR3 reads TGCAGTGCACCCCCGGCCACTAGCGGCCAAGAGACCCAGTACTTC.

This clonotype was recorded at least ten times. The chain combines TRBV6-5 with TRBJ2-7, with TRBD1 identical over 7 bases. J gave up 1 base and V 5 bases, and 8 bases lay outside the gene matches. Germline lookup yields CDR1 MNHEY and CDR2 SVGAGI. The CDR3 covers 15 residues. CDR3 region: CASSPGQPKSYEQYF. DNA for the CDR3: TGTGCCAGCAGTCCGGGACAGCCAAAATCCTACGAGCAGTACTTC.

This clonotype was recorded at least ten times. The genes are TRBV20-1 and TRBJ2-1; D gene unclear. The CDR3 is 15 residues long. Germline values: CDR1 DFQATT, CDR2 SNEGSKA (reference sequence). V was trimmed by 5 bases and J by 5 bases, leaving 19 bases between them. The CDR3 coding sequence is TGCAGTGCTCCGAAAAGGGCCACTGCGAACAATGAGCAGTTCTTC. Translating gives CSAPKRATANNEQFF.

This clonotype was seen at least ten times. The chain links TRBV12-3 or TRBV12-4 to TRBJ2-7; D remains unclear. V dropped 5 bases and J dropped 3 bases, with 11 bases sitting between them. The CDR3 runs to 13 residues. The DNA of the CDR3 is TGTGCCAGCAGTCCTAGGTCCTTCTACGAGCAGTACTTC. As protein: CASSPRSFYEQYF.

This clonotype occurred many times. This sequence joins TRBV11-2 and TRBJ2-2; possible D gene TRBD2, 7 bases. Deletions cut 3 bases from V and 3 bases from J, with 11 bases between. The CDR3 has 15 amino acids. Germline V gives CDR1 SGHAT, CDR2 FQNNGV. CDR3 loop: CASSFRGADTGELFF. The CDR3 nucleotides read TGTGCCAGCAGCTTCCGGGGGGCAGACACCGGGGAGCTGTTTTTT.

This clonotype was observed at least ten times. The genes are TRBV4-3 and TRBJ2-3; TRBD1 might be the D (6 bases). V was cut by 1 base and J by 4 bases, with 12 bases left in between. CDR3 length: 15 residues. Looked up from germline, CDR1 is LGHNA and CDR2 is YSLEER. The CDR3 sequence is CASSQGQAGADTQYF. DNA for the CDR3: TGCGCCAGCAGCCAAGGACAGGCTGGCGCAGATACGCAGTATTTT.

This clonotype was seen repeatedly, ten times or more. The chain recombines TRBV5-1 with TRBJ2-5, with a tentative D call TRBD1 (7 bases). CDR3 length equals 14 residues. The V gene's germline CDR1 is SGHRS and CDR2 YFSETQ. The germline V and J ends were trimmed by 2 bases and 5 bases, with 13 bases remaining between them. The CDR3 DNA reads TGCGCCAGCAGCTTAGGAGGGGGCAGGGAGACCCAGTACTTC. This codes for CASSLGGGRETQYF.

This clonotype was observed at least ten times. The J gene is TRBJ1-2, the V gene TRBV18, with TRBD1 identical over 7 bases. The CDR3 runs to 14 residues. V shed 1 base, J shed 8 bases, and the junction held 7 bases outside the gene matches. CDR1 KGHSH and CDR2 LQKENI come from the germline V gene. The CDR3 DNA follows: TGTGCCAGCTCACCACGGAGACAGGGCGAGGGCTACACCTTC. This encodes CASSPRRQGEGYTF.

This clonotype was counted only a few times. V is TRBV6-2 or TRBV6-3 and J is TRBJ2-3; D is unclear. V was clipped by 6 bases and J by 0 bases, with 10 bases between them. The CDR3 has 14 amino acids. Per germline, CDR1 MNHEY and CDR2 SVGEGT. CDR3: CASSPSGSTDTQYF. The DNA of the CDR3 is TGTGCCAGCAGCCCCTCGGGCAGCACAGATACGCAGTATTTT.